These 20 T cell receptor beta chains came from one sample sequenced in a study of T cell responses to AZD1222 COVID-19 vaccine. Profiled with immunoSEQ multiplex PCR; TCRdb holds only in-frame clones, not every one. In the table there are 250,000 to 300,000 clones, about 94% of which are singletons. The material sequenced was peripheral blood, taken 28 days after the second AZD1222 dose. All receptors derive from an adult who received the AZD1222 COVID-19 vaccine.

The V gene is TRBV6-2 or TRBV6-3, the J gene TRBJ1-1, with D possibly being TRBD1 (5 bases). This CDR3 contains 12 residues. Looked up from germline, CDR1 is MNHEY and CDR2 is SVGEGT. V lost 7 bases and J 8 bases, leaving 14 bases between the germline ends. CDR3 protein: CASTPGGREAFF. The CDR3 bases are TGTGCCAGCACCCCCGGGGGACGGGAAGCTTTCTTT.

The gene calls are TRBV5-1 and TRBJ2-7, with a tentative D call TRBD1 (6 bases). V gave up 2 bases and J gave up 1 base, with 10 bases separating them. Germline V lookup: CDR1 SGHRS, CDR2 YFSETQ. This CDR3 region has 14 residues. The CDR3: CASSFYRGSYEQYF. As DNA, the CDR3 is TGCGCCAGCAGCTTCTATAGGGGGTCCTACGAGCAGTACTTC.

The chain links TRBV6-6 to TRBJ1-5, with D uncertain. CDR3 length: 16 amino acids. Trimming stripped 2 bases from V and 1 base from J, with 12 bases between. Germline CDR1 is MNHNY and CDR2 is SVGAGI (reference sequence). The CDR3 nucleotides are TGTGCCAGCAGTTACCCGAGAAGGTTGAGCAATCAGCCCCAGCATTTT. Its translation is CASSYPRRLSNQPQHF.

In DNA, the CDR3 is TGTGCCAGCAGCCGAAGGGCAGGGTCAGGGGAGCAGTACTTC. It is translated as CASSRRAGSGEQYF. The V gene is TRBV3-1 (or the pseudogene TRBV3-2), the J gene TRBJ2-7, with D maybe TRBD1 (5 bases). This CDR3 spans 14 amino acids. Germline CDR1 and CDR2: LGHDT and YNNKEL (reference sequence). Trimming took 4 bases from V and 7 from J, leaving 17 bases between them.

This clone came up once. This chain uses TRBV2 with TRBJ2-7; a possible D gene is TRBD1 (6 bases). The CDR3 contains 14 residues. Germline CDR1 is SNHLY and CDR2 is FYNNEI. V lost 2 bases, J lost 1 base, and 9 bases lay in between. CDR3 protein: CASSEWDTSYEQYF. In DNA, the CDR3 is TGTGCCAGCAGTGAATGGGACACTTCCTACGAGCAGTACTTC.

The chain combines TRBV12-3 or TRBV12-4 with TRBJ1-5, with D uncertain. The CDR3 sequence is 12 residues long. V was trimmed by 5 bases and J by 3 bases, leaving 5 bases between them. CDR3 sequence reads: CASSRINQPQHF. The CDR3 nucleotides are TGTGCCAGCAGTAGGATCAATCAGCCCCAGCATTTT.

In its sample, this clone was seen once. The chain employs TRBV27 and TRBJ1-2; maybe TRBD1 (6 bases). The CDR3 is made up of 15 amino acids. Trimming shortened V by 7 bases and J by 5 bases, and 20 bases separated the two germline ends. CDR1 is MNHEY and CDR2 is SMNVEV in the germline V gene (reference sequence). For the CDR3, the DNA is TGTGCCAGCAATCGAGGGAGGGGGTTAGGTTATGGCTACACCTTC. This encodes CASNRGRGLGYGYTF.

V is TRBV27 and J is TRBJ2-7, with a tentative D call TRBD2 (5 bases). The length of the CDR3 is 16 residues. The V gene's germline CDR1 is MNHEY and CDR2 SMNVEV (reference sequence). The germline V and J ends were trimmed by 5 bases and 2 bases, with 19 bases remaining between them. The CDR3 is CASSHGLIQLPYEQYF. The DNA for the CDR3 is TGTGCCAGCAGTCACGGACTCATCCAACTCCCCTACGAGCAGTACTTC.

The CDR3 reads CASSPGGDLFGYTF. As DNA, the CDR3 is TGCGCCAGCAGCCCCGGCGGTGATCTTTTTGGCTACACCTTC. The chain carries TRBV5-1 and TRBJ1-2; D unclear. Per germline, CDR1 SGHRS and CDR2 YFSETQ. This CDR3 contains 14 residues. Deletions cut 4 bases from V and 7 bases from J, with 17 bases between.

The chain's CDR3 is CASRLGLAGELFF. CDR3 nucleotide sequence: TGTGCCAGCCGACTAGGACTCGCCGGGGAGCTGTTTTTT. The chain uses TRBV6-5 and TRBJ2-2; possibly TRBD2 for D (6 bases). Germline V gives CDR1 MNHEY, CDR2 SVGAGI. Trimming stripped 8 bases from V and 6 bases from J, with 13 bases between. The CDR3 is made up of 13 amino acids.

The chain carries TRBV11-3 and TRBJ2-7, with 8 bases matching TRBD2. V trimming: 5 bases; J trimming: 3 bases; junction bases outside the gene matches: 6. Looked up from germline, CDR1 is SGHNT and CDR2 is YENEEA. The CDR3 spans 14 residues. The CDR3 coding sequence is TGTGCCAGCAGCCGGGGGGGAGAAAGCTACGAGCAGTACTTC. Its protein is CASSRGGESYEQYF.

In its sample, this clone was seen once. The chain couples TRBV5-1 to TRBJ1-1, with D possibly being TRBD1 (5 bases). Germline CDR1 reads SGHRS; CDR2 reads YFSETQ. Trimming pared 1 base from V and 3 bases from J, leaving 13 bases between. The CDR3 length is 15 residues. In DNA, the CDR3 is TGCGCCAGCAGCTTGCGCTCAGGGTGGGACACTGAAGCTTTCTTT. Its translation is CASSLRSGWDTEAFF. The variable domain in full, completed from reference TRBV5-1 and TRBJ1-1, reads KAGVTQTPRYLIKTRGQQVTLSCSPISGHRSVSWYQQTPGQGLQFLFEYFSETQRNKGNFPGRFSGRQFSNSRSEMNVSTLELGDSALYLCASSLRSGWDTEAFFGQGTRLTVV.

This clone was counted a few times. The CDR3 reads CASSFDGDTEAFF. The DNA of the CDR3 is TGTGCCAGCAGTTTTGATGGGGACACTGAAGCTTTCTTT. V is TRBV12-3 or TRBV12-4 and J is TRBJ1-1; D gene uncertain. The CDR3 is 13 amino acids. V lost 3 bases and J lost 3, with 8 bases in between.

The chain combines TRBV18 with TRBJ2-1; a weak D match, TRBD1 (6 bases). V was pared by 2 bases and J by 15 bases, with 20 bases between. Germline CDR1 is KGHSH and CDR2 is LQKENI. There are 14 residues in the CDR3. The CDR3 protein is CASSPSSDRSLLFF. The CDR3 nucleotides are TGTGCCAGCTCACCATCGTCCGACAGGTCACTTTTGTTCTTC.

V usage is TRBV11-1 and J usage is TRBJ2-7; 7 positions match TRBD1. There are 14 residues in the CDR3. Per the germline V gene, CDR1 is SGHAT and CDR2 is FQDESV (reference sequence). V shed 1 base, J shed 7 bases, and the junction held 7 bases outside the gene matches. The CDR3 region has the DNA TGTGCCAGCAGCTTAGGGATATCCAGGGGGGAGCAGTACTTC. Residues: CASSLGISRGEQYF. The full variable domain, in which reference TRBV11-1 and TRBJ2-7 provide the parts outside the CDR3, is EAEVAQSPRYKITEKSQAVAFWCDPISGHATLYWYRQILGQGPELLVQFQDESVVDDSQLPKDRFSAERLKGVDSTLKIQPAELGDSAMYLCASSLGISRGEQYFGPGTRLTVT.

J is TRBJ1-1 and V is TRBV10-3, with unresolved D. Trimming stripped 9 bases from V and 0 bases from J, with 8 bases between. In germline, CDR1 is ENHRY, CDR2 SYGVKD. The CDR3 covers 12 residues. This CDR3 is CAIRALNTEAFF. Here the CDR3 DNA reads TGTGCCATTAGGGCTCTGAACACTGAAGCTTTCTTT.

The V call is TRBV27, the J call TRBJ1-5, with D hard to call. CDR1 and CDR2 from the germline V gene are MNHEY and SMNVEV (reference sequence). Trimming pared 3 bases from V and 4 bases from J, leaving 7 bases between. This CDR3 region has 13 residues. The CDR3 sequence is CASSLESNQPQHF. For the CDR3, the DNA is TGTGCCAGCAGTTTGGAGTCAAATCAGCCCCAGCATTTT.

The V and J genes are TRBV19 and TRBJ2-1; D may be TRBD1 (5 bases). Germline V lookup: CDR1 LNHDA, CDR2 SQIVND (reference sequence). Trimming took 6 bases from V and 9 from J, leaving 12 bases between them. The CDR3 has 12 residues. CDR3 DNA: TGTGCCAGTAGGAGGCAGGGTGGTGAGCAGTTCTTC. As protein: CASRRQGGEQFF.

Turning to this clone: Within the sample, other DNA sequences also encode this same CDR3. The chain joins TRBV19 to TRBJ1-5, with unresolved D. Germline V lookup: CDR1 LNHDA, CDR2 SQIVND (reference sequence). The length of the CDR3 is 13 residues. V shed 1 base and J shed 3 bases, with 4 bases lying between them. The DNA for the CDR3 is TGTGCCAGTAGTATAGGGACCAATCAGCCCCAGCATTTT. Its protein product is CASSIGTNQPQHF.

The CDR3 sequence is CASSLRTDTQYF. The CDR3 nucleotides read TGTGCCAGCAGCCTCCGAACAGATACGCAGTATTTT. This chain uses TRBV7-2 with TRBJ2-3, with D unclear. The CDR3 is made up of 12 amino acids. Trimming cost V 5 bases and J 3 bases, with 6 bases left between them. Germline V gene lookup returns CDR1 SGHTA and CDR2 FQGNSA. The full variable domain, rest sourced from reference TRBV7-2 and TRBJ2-3, is GAGVSQSPSNKVTEKGKDVELRCDPISGHTALYWYRQSLGQGLEFLIYFQGNSAPDKSGLPSDRFSAERTGGSVSTLTIQRTQQEDSAVYLCASSLRTDTQYFGPGTRLTVL.